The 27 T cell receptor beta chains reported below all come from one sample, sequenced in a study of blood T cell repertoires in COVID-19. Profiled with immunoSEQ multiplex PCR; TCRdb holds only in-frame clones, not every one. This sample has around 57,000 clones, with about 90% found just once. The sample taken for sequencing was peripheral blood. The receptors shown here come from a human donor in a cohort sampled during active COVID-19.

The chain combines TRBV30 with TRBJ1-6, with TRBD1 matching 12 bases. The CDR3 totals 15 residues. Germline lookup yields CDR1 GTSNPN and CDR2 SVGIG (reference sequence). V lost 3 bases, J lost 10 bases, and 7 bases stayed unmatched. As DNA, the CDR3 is TGTGCCTGGAGAGCTTGGGACAGGGGGCGGTCACCCCTCCACTTT. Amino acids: CAWRAWDRGRSPLHF.

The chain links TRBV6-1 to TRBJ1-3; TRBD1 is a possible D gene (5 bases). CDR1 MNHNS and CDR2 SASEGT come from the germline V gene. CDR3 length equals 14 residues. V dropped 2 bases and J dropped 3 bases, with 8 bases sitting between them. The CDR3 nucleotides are TGTGCCAGCAGTGAAAGGGACTTTGGAAACACCATATATTTT. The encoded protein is CASSERDFGNTIYF.

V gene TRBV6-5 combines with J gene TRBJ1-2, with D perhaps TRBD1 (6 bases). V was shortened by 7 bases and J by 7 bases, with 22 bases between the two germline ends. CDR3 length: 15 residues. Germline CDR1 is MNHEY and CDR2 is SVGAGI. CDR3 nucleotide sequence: TGTGCCAGCAACCTCCTTGGGAGGGGGGCGAGTGGCTACACCTTC. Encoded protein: CASNLLGRGASGYTF.

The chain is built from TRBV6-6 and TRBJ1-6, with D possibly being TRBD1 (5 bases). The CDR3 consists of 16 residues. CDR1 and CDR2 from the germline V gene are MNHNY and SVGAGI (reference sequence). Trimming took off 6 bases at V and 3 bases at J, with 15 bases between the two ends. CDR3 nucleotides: TGTGCCAGCAGGCGGCTGAAGGACAACTATAATTCACCCCTCCACTTT. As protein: CASRRLKDNYNSPLHF.

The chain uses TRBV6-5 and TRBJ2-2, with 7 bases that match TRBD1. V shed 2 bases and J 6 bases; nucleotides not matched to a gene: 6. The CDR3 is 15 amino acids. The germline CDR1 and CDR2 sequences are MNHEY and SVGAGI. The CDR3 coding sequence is TGTGCCAGCAGTTACGCGAAAGGGACAGCCGGGGAGCTGTTTTTT. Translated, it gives CASSYAKGTAGELFF.

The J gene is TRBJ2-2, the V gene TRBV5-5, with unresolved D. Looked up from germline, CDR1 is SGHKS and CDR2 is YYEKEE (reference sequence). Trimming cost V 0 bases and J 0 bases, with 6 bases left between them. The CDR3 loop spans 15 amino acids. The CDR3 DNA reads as TGTGCCAGCAGCTTGGGGCTCACGAACACCGGGGAGCTGTTTTTT. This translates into CASSLGLTNTGELFF.

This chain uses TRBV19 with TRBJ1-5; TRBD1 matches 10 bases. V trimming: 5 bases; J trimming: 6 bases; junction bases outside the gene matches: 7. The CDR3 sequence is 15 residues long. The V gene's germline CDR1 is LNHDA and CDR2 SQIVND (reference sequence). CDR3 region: CASSLWGDRGQPQHF. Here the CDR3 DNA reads TGTGCCAGTAGTCTCTGGGGGGACAGGGGTCAGCCCCAGCATTTT. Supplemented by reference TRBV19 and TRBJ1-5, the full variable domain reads DGGITQSPKYLFRKEGQNVTLSCEQNLNHDAMYWYRQDPGQGLRLIYYSQIVNDFQKGDIAEGYSVSREKKESFPLTVTSAQKNPTAFYLCASSLWGDRGQPQHFGDGTRLSIL.

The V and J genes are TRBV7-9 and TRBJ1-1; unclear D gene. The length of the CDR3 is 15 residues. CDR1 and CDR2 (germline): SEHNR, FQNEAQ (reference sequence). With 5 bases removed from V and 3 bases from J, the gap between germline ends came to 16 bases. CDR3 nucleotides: TGTGCCAGCAGCGCCGGGAACTTCGGGTACACTGAAGCTTTCTTT. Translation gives CASSAGNFGYTEAFF.

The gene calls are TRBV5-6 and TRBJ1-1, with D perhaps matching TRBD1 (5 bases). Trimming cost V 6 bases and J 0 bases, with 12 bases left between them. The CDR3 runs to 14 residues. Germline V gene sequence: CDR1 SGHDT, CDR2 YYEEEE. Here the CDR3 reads CASNLGHMNTEAFF. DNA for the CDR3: TGTGCCAGCAACTTAGGACACATGAACACTGAAGCTTTCTTT. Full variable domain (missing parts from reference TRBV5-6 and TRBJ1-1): DAGVTQSPTHLIKTRGQQVTLRCSPKSGHDTVSWYQQALGQGPQFIFQYYEEEERQRGNFPDRFSGHQFPNYSSELNVNALLLGDSALYLCASNLGHMNTEAFFGQGTRLTVV.

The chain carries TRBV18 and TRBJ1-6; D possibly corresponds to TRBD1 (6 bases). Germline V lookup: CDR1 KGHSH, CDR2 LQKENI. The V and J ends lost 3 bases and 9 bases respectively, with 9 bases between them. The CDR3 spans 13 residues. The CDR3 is CASSPGQLSPLHF. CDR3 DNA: TGTGCCAGCTCACCCGGACAGCTTTCACCCCTCCACTTT.

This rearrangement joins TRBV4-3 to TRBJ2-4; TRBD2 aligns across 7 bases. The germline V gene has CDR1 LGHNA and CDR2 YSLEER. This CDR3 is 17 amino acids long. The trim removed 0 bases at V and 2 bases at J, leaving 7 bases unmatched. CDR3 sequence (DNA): TGCGCCAGCAGCCAAGAGGTGGCGGGGGAGACCAAAAACATTCAGTACTTC. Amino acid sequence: CASSQEVAGETKNIQYF.

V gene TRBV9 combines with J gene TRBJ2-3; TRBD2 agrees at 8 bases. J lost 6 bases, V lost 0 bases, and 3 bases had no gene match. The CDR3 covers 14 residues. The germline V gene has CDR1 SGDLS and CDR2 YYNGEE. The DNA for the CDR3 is TGTGCCAGCAGCGTAGGCGGGGGGCTGGATACGCAGTATTTT. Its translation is CASSVGGGLDTQYF.

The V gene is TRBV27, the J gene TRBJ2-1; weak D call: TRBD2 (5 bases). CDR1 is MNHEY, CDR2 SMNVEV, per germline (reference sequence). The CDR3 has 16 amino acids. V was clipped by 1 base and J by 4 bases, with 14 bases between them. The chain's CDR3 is CASSLFPEGWYNEQFF. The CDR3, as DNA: TGTGCCAGCAGTTTATTCCCCGAGGGTTGGTACAATGAGCAGTTCTTC.

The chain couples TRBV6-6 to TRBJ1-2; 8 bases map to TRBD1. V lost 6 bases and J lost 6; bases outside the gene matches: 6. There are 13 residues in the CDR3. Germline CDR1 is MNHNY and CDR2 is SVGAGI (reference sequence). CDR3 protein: CASRSQGEDGYTF. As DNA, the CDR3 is TGTGCCAGCAGATCACAGGGGGAGGATGGCTACACCTTC.

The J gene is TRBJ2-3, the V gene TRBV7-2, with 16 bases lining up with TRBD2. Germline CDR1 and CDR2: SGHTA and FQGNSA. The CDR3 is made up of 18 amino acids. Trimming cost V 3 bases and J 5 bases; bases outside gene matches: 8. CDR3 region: CASSLPGLAGGPQDTQYF. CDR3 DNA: TGTGCCAGCAGCTTGCCGGGACTAGCGGGGGGGCCCCAAGATACGCAGTATTTT.

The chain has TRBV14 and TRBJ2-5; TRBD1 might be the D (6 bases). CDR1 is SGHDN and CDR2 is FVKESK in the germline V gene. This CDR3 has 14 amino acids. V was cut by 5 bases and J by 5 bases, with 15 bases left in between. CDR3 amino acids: CASSWNRAQETQYF. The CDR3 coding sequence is TGTGCCAGCAGCTGGAACAGGGCCCAGGAGACCCAGTACTTC.

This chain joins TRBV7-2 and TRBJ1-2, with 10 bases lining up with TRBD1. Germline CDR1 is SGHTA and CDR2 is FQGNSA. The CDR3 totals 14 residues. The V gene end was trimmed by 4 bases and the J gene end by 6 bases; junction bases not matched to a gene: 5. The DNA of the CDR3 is TGTGCCAGCAGCTCCTCGACAGGGGGCCATGGCTACACCTTC. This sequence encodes CASSSSTGGHGYTF.

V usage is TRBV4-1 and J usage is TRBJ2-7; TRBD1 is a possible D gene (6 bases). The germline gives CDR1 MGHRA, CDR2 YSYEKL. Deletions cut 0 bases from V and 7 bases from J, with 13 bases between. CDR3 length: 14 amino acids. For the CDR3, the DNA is TGCGCCAGCAGCCAAGATCCAACAGGGTGGGAGCAGTACTTC. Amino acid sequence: CASSQDPTGWEQYF.

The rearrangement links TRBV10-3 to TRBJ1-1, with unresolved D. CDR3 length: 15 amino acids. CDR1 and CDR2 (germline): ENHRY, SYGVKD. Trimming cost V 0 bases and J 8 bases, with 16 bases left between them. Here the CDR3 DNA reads TGTGCCATCAGTGAGTCGATGACGGGAAGGGAAGAAGCTTTCTTT. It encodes CAISESMTGREEAFF.

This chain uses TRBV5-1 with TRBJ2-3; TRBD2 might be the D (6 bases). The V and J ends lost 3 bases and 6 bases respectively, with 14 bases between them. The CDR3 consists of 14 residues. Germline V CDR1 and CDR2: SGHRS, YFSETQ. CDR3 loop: CASSSGGAVDTQYF. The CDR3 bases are TGCGCCAGCAGCTCGGGCGGGGCGGTGGATACGCAGTATTTT.

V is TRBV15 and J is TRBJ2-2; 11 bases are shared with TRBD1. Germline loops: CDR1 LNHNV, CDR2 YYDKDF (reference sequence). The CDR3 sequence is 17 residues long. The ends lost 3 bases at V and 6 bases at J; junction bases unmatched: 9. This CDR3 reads CATSRGRDRGYAGELFF. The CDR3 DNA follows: TGTGCCACCAGCAGGGGGCGGGACAGGGGGTATGCCGGGGAGCTGTTTTTT.

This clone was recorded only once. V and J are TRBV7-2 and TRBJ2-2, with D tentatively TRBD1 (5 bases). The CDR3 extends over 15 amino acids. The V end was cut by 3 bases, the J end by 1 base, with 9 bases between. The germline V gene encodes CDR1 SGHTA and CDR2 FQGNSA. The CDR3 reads CASSLTDLNTGELFF. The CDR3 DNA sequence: TGTGCCAGCAGCTTGACAGATTTGAACACCGGGGAGCTGTTTTTT.

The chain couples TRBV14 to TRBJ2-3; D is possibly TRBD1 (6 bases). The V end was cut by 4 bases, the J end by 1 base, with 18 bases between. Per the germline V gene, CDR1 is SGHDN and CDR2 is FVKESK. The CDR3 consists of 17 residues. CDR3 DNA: TGTGCCAGCAGCCCCCTGGGGGCAGTCCTCGGCACAGATACGCAGTATTTT. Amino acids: CASSPLGAVLGTDTQYF. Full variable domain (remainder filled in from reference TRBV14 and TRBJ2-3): EAGVTQFPSHSVIEKGQTVTLRCDPISGHDNLYWYRRVMGKEIKFLLHFVKESKQDESGMPNNRFLAERTGGTYSTLKVQPAELEDSGVYFCASSPLGAVLGTDTQYFGPGTRLTVL.

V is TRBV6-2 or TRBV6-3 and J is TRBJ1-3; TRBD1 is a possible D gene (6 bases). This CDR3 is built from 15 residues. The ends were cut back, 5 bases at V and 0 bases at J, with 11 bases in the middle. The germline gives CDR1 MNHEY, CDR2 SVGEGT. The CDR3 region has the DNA TGTGCCAGCAGTCTCAGGGGCAGCTCTGGAAACACCATATATTTT. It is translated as CASSLRGSSGNTIYF.

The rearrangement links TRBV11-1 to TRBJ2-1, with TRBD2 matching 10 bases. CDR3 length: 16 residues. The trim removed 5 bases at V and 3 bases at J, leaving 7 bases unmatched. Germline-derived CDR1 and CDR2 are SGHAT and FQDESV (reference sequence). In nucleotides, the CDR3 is TGTGCCAGCAGCCATGGACTAGCGGACTACTACAATGAGCAGTTCTTC. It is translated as CASSHGLADYYNEQFF.

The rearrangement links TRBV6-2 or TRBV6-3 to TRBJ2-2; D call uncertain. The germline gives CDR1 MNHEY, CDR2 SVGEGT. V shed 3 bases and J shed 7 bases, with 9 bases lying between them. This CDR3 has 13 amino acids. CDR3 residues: CASSYVQIGELFF. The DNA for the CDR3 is TGTGCCAGCAGTTATGTTCAGATCGGGGAGCTGTTTTTT.

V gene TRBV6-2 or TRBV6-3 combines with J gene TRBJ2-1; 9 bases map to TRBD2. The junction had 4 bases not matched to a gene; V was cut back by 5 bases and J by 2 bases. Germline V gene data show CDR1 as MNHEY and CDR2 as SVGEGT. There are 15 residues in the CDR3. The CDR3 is CASSRGRAPYNEQFF. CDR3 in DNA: TGTGCCAGCAGTCGCGGGAGGGCCCCCTACAATGAGCAGTTCTTC.